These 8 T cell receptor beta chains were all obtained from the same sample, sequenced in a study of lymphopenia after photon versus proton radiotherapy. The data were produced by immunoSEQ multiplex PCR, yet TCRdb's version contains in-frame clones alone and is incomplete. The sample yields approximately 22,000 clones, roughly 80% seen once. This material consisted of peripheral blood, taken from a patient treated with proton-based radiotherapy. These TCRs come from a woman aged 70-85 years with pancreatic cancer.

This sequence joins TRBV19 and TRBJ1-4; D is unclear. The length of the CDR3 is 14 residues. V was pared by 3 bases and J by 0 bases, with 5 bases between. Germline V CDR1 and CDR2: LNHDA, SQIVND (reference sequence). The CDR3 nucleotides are TGTGCCAGTAGTATGAAAGCAACTAATGAAAAACTGTTTTTT. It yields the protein CASSMKATNEKLFF.

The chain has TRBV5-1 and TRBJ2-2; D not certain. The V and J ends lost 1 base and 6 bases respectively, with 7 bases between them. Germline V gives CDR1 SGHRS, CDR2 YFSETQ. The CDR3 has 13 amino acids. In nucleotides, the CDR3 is TGCGCCAGCAGCTTGATCAACCCCGGGGAGCTGTTTTTT. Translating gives CASSLINPGELFF.

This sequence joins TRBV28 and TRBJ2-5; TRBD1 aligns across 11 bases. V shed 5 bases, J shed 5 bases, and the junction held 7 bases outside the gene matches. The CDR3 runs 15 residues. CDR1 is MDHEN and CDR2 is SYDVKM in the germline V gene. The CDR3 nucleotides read TGTGCCAGCAGTCTCCGGGACAGGGGGTGGGAGACCCAGTACTTC. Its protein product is CASSLRDRGWETQYF.

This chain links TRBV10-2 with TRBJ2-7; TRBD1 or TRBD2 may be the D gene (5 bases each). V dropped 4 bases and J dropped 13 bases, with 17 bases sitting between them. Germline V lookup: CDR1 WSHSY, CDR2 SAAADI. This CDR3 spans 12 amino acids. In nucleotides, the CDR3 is TGCGCCAGCAGTGGGATACAGGAGGAGCTATACTTC. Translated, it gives CASSGIQEELYF.

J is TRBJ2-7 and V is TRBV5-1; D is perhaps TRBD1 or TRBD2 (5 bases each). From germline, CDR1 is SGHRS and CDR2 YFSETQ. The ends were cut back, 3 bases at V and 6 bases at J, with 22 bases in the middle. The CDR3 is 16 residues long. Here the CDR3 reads CASSSQSPDNGAEQYF. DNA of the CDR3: TGCGCCAGCAGCTCCCAGTCTCCGGACAACGGGGCCGAGCAGTACTTC.

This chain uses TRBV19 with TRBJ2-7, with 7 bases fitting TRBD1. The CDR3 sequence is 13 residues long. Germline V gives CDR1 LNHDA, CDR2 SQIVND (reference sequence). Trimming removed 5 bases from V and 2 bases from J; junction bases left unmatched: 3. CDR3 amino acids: CASSGGQTYEQYF. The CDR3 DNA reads TGTGCCAGTAGTGGGGGACAGACCTACGAGCAGTACTTC. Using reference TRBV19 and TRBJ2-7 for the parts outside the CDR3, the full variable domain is DGGITQSPKYLFRKEGQNVTLSCEQNLNHDAMYWYRQDPGQGLRLIYYSQIVNDFQKGDIAEGYSVSREKKESFPLTVTSAQKNPTAFYLCASSGGQTYEQYFGPGTRLTVT.

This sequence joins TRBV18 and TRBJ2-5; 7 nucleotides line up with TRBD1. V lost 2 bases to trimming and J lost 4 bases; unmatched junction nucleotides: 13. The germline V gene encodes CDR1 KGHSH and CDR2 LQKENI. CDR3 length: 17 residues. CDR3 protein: CASSPGRMTQGLETQYF. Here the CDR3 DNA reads TGTGCCAGCTCACCAGGCCGGATGACACAGGGGTTAGAGACCCAGTACTTC.

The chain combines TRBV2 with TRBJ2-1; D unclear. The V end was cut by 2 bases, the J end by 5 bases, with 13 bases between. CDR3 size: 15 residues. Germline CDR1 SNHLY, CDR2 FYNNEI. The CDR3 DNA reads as TGTGCCAGCAGTGAAAGTAGATCCCCTAACAATGAGCAGTTCTTC. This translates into CASSESRSPNNEQFF.